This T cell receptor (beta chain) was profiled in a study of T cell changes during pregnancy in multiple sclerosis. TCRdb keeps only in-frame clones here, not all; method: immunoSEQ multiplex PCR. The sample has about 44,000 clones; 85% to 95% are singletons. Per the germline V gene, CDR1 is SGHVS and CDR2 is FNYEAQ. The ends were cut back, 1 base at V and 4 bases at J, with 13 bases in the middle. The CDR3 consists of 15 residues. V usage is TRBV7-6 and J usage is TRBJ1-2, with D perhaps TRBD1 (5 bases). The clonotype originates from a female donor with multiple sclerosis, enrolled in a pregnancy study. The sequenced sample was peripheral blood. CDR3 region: CASSLDQGLTYGYTF. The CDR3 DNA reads TGTGCCAGCAGCTTAGACCAGGGACTTACCTATGGCTACACCTTC.